Listed below are T cell receptor beta chains from one sample, sequenced in a study of shared clonotypes between healthy human individuals. TCRdb keeps only in-frame clones here, not all; method: immunoSEQ multiplex PCR. This sample has some 980,000 clones, with over 75% found just once. Sequencing was carried out using memory CD4+ T cells sorted from blood. The receptors originated from a man aged 18 to 29 in good health. Both conserved end residues are part of each CDR3. A D gene is named only where the DNA matches it firmly. The size of a clone is reported for some rows only, either as once, few or many, or as a class for expanded clones.

v_gene: TRBV4-3
j_gene: TRBJ2-2
abundance: -
d_gene: -
CDR3nt: TGCGCCAGCAGCCAAAATGTCCGAGGGGAGCTGTTTTTT
CDR3aa: CASSQNVRGELFF

v_gene: TRBV5-6
j_gene: TRBJ2-1
abundance: -
d_gene: -
CDR3nt: TGTGCCAGCAGCCGGTACAATGAGCAGTTCTTC
CDR3aa: CASSRYNEQFF

v_gene: TRBV7-2
j_gene: TRBJ2-5
abundance: -
d_gene: -
CDR3nt: TGTGCCAGCAGCTTAGGGACAAAGGAGACCCAGTACTTC
CDR3aa: CASSLGTKETQYF

v_gene: TRBV4-1
j_gene: TRBJ2-1
abundance: -
d_gene: TRBD2
CDR3nt: TGCGCCAGCAGAGTCCGACTAGCGGGAGTCGGAGAGCAGTTCTTC
CDR3aa: CASRVRLAGVGEQFF

v_gene: TRBV19
j_gene: TRBJ1-2
abundance: -
d_gene: -
CDR3nt: TGTGCCAGTAGTATGCGGAGTGGCTACACCTTC
CDR3aa: CASSMRSGYTF

v_gene: TRBV5-5
j_gene: TRBJ1-6
abundance: once
d_gene: TRBD1
CDR3nt: TGTGCCAGCAGCTTGGAACAGGGGGTAGTACCCCTCCACTTT
CDR3aa: CASSLEQGVVPLHF

v_gene: TRBV7-9
j_gene: TRBJ2-5
abundance: -
d_gene: -
CDR3nt: TGTGCCAGCAGCACCGCTGGGGGAGAGACCCAGTACTTC
CDR3aa: CASSTAGGETQYF

v_gene: TRBV5-1
j_gene: TRBJ2-2
abundance: -
d_gene: TRBD1
CDR3nt: TGCGCCAGCAGCCGTAGGACAGGGAACACCGGGGAGCTGTTTTTT
CDR3aa: CASSRRTGNTGELFF

v_gene: TRBV2
j_gene: TRBJ2-7
abundance: -
d_gene: -
CDR3nt: TGTGCCAGCAGTGATCACGGGGTAATAGGACGGGAGCAGTACTTC
CDR3aa: CASSDHGVIGREQYF

v_gene: TRBV30
j_gene: TRBJ1-5
abundance: -
d_gene: -
CDR3nt: TGTGCCTGGGGTAGCAATCAGCCCCAGCATTTT
CDR3aa: CAWGSNQPQHF

v_gene: TRBV25-1
j_gene: TRBJ1-1
abundance: once
d_gene: TRBD1
CDR3nt: TGTGCCAGCAGTGGGATCAGGGGGCTTCGAACTGAAGCTTTCTTT
CDR3aa: CASSGIRGLRTEAFF

v_gene: TRBV6-1
j_gene: TRBJ2-5
abundance: -
d_gene: -
CDR3nt: TGTGCCAGCAGTGAAGCCGGCGGCGGGGCCCGGGAGACCCAGTACTTC
CDR3aa: CASSEAGGGARETQYF

v_gene: TRBV7-2
j_gene: TRBJ2-1
abundance: -
d_gene: TRBD2
CDR3nt: TGTGCCAGCAGCTTATCGCGGACTAGCGGTTACAATGAGCAGTTCTTC
CDR3aa: CASSLSRTSGYNEQFF

v_gene: TRBV11-2
j_gene: TRBJ2-7
abundance: -
d_gene: TRBD1
CDR3nt: TGTGCCAGCAGCTCATCCGACAGGGCTGGTCACGAGCAGTACTTC
CDR3aa: CASSSSDRAGHEQYF

v_gene: TRBV5-1
j_gene: TRBJ2-7
abundance: -
d_gene: TRBD2
CDR3nt: TGCGCCAGCAGCAGAAGGGAGCGGGAGGGCAAGAACGAGCAGTACTTC
CDR3aa: CASSRREREGKNEQYF